A selection of T cell receptor beta chains follows, all from one sample in a study of CD8 T cells in ankylosing spondylitis. TCRdb re-called the 5' RACE reads through MiXCR, storing one row per CDR3 protein. The sample shows more than 95,000 distinct CDR3 sequences, about 8.3% of them seen only once. The sample consisted of blood, either unsorted or a sorted T cell fraction (not recorded which). Source of these receptors: a male donor with ankylosing spondylitis or in good health (not recorded which). CDR3s include the opening cysteine and the closing phenylalanine or tryptophan. D genes are given only for firm matches. Clone size is stated in some rows and not others, as once, few, many or a class when expanded.

clone size,D gene,V gene,J gene,CDR3 DNA,CDR3 protein
many,NA,TRBV4-3,TRBJ1-2,TGCGCCAGCAGTCCAGGGTCCCGAAACTATGGCTACACCTTC,CASSPGSRNYGYTF
many,NA,TRBV18,TRBJ2-1,TGTGCCAGCTCACCGTCGGTGAGGGACAATGAGCAGTTCTTC,CASSPSVRDNEQFF
many,NA,TRBV14,TRBJ2-7,TGTGCCAGCAGCCAGTTTTTTGGTTCTAACTACGAGCAGTACTTC,CASSQFFGSNYEQYF
many,NA,TRBV6-5,TRBJ1-2,TGTGCCAGCAGTTACGTCCGAGACTATGGCTACACCTTC,CASSYVRDYGYTF
many,NA,TRBV7-2,TRBJ2-2,TGTGCCAGCAGCTTCCGGACAGCCACCGGGGAGCTGTTTTTT,CASSFRTATGELFF
many,NA,TRBV4-3,TRBJ2-7,TGCGCCAGCAGCCAATTCGGAATAGGAGCCTACGAGCAGTACTTC,CASSQFGIGAYEQYF
many,TRBD1,TRBV18,TRBJ2-1,TGTGCCAGCTCACCCGGACAGGGATGGTACAATGAGCAGTTCTTC,CASSPGQGWYNEQFF
many,NA,TRBV10-3,TRBJ2-7,TGTGCCATCAGTGAGTCGGCTTTCGATCCCTACGAGCAGTACTTC,CAISESAFDPYEQYF
many,NA,TRBV18,TRBJ2-5,TGTGCCAGCTCACCATCGTACCAAGAGACCCAGTACTTC,CASSPSYQETQYF
few,NA,TRBV20-1,TRBJ1-5,TGCAGTGCTATGACTGGCCGCCAGCCCCAGCATTTT,CSAMTGRQPQHF
many,TRBD1,TRBV7-8,TRBJ2-1,TGTGCCAGCAGCCCGTTCGTCCGGGACAGGGGGTACAATGAGCAGTTCTTC,CASSPFVRDRGYNEQFF
NA,TRBD1,TRBV27,TRBJ2-3,TGTGCCAGTAGTATAGGGGGACAGGCCACAGATACGCAGTATTTT,CASSIGGQATDTQYF
many,NA,TRBV4-2,TRBJ2-1,TGTGCCAGCAGCCAAGAGGGCGTAGCGGACTTCTCCTACAATGAGCAGTTCTTC,CASSQEGVADFSYNEQFF
many,NA,TRBV5-1,TRBJ1-5,TGCGCCAGCAGCCCGGGGGAAGGCGGTCAGCCCCAGCATTTT,CASSPGEGGQPQHF
many,TRBD1,TRBV12-3/TRBV12-4,TRBJ1-3,TGTGCCAGCAGTTTGCCCGGGACAGACGGAAACACCATATATTTT,CASSLPGTDGNTIYF
few,NA,TRBV6-1,TRBJ2-5,TGTGCCAGCAGTGAAGAGAAAAGGCCCCGAGCGGAGACCCAGTACTTC,CASSEEKRPRAETQYF
many,NA,TRBV5-1,TRBJ2-5,TGCGCCAGCCGGAGGGGGGCTGGTGAGACCCAGTACTTC,CASRRGAGETQYF
few,NA,TRBV7-2,TRBJ1-2,TGTGCCAGCAGCTTAGGAGGTTCATATGGCTACACCTTC,CASSLGGSYGYTF
many,NA,TRBV7-9,TRBJ2-5,TGTGCCAGCAGCAGAGGACAAGAGACCCAGTACTTC,CASSRGQETQYF
many,NA,TRBV5-6,TRBJ2-5,TGTGCCAGCAGTAGAGTCAAAGAGACCCAGTACTTC,CASSRVKETQYF
many,NA,TRBV20-1,TRBJ1-3,TGCAGTGCTAGTGGGGGAGAAATCCCAGGGGCGCGTGGAAACACCATATATTTT,CSASGGEIPGARGNTIYF
many,NA,TRBV12-3/TRBV12-4,TRBJ1-1,TGTGCCAGCAGTTTTACGGGACATAACACTGAAGCTTTCTTT,CASSFTGHNTEAFF
NA,TRBD1,TRBV25-1,TRBJ2-1,TGTGCCAGCAGTGAAGGGGACAGGGCCTACAATGAGCAGTTCTTC,CASSEGDRAYNEQFF
NA,NA,TRBV3-1,TRBJ2-3,TGTGCCAGCAGCCAAGATCGGGGTATCGGAGATACGCAGTATTTT,CASSQDRGIGDTQYF
NA,TRBD1,TRBV5-1,TRBJ1-2,TGCGCCAGCAGGGGACAGGGGAATCCCTATGGCTACACCTTC,CASRGQGNPYGYTF
many,TRBD2,TRBV4-2,TRBJ2-1,TGTGCCAGCAGCCAGCCAGCGGGGCGGAGCTCCTACAATGAGCAGTTCTTC,CASSQPAGRSSYNEQFF
many,NA,TRBV21-1,TRBJ2-7,TGTGCCAGCAGCAAAGTGAAACCGACAGGGCCTAAAGAGCAGTACTTC,CASSKVKPTGPKEQYF
many,NA,TRBV2,TRBJ2-4,TGTGCCACCCCGGGAATCGACAAAAACATTCAGTACTTC,CATPGIDKNIQYF
many,TRBD2,TRBV5-8,TRBJ2-2,TGTGCCAGCAGCTTGGTAGCGGGAGCCAACACCGGGGAGCTGTTTTTT,CASSLVAGANTGELFF
many,TRBD2,TRBV6-2/TRBV6-3,TRBJ2-1,TGTGCCAGCAGTTACTCCACTAGCGGGATCAACAATGAGCAGTTCTTC,CASSYSTSGINNEQFF
many,NA,TRBV20-1,TRBJ2-7,TGCAGTGCAACTACAGACTGGGCATACGAGCAGTACTTC,CSATTDWAYEQYF
many,NA,TRBV12-3/TRBV12-4,TRBJ2-7,TGTGCCAGCAGTTTATACAGGGCGTCCGACGAGCAGTACTTC,CASSLYRASDEQYF
NA,NA,TRBV5-1,TRBJ1-1,TGCGCCAGCAGCTGGGATCTCGGCACTGAAGCTTTCTTT,CASSWDLGTEAFF
many,TRBD1,TRBV10-3,TRBJ2-7,TGTGCCATCAGTGACTGGGACAGGTTGAGCTCCTACGAGCAGTACTTC,CAISDWDRLSSYEQYF
many,TRBD2,TRBV6-2/TRBV6-3,TRBJ2-7,TGTGCCAGCAGTTATGTAGCGGGGGAGACGTACGAGCAGTACTTC,CASSYVAGETYEQYF